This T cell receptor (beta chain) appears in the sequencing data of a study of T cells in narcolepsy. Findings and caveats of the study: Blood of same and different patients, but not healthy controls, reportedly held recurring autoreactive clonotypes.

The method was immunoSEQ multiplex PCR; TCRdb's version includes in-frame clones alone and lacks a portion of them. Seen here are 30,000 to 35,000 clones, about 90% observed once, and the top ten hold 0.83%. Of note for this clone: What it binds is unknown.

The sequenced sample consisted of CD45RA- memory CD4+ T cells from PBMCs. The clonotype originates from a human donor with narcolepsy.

DNA of the CDR3: TGTGCCAGCAGCACCGGACCTTCCGGGCAGCCCCAGCATTTT. Residues: CASSTGPSGQPQHF. This sequence joins TRBV9 and TRBJ1-5; D unresolved. Per the germline V gene, CDR1 is SGDLS and CDR2 is YYNGEE. This CDR3 contains 14 residues. V was cut by 4 bases and J by 7 bases, with 15 bases left in between.